The 17 T cell receptor beta chains listed next were all sequenced from one sample in a study of neurological immune-mediated disorders. MiXCR, run by TCRdb on the 5' RACE reads, gives a single entry per CDR3 protein. The sample includes almost 30,000 distinct CDR3 sequences, about 12% of them seen just once. The sample comprised PBMCs. These receptors were collected from a woman aged 60-70 years in good health.

The sample holds many counts of this clonotype. J is TRBJ2-1 and V is TRBV20-1, with D possibly matching TRBD2 (5 bases). CDR3 size: 15 residues. The V end lost 2 bases, the J end lost 6 bases, and 17 bases lay between the germline ends. From germline, CDR1 is DFQATT and CDR2 SNEGSKA (reference sequence). The CDR3, as DNA: TGCAGTGCTAGACGGGGAGCAAGTTTTAGCAATGAGCAGTTCTTC. Protein sequence: CSARRGASFSNEQFF.

This clonotype was detected ten times or more. The J gene is TRBJ1-4, the V gene TRBV7-2; D gene uncertain. Looked up from germline, CDR1 is SGHTA and CDR2 is FQGNSA. Trimming took off 1 base at V and 7 bases at J, with 13 bases between the two ends. The CDR3 consists of 15 residues. This chain's CDR3 is CASSLGTLKGEKLFF. The CDR3 DNA sequence: TGTGCCAGCAGCTTAGGGACGCTGAAGGGTGAAAAACTGTTTTTT.

There are many counts of this clonotype. The V gene is TRBV5-1, the J gene TRBJ2-2; tentative D call: TRBD1 (6 bases). Trimming removed 3 bases from V and 4 bases from J, with 10 bases in between. Per germline, CDR1 SGHRS and CDR2 YFSETQ. There are 14 residues in the CDR3. In DNA form, the CDR3 reads TGCGCCAGCAGCTCCCCAGGGGCCACCGGGGAGCTGTTTTTT. Translation gives CASSSPGATGELFF.

This clonotype was observed at least ten times. This chain joins TRBV5-1 and TRBJ1-2; tentatively, D is TRBD1 (5 bases). Germline assignment: CDR1 SGHRS and CDR2 YFSETQ. V was cut by 4 bases and J by 4 bases, with 14 bases left in between. The CDR3 runs 14 residues. The CDR3 region is CASSGGGRGYGYTF. As DNA, the CDR3 is TGCGCCAGCAGCGGGGGAGGGCGAGGCTATGGCTACACCTTC.

This clonotype was seen repeatedly, ten times or more. CDR3 protein: CASSLAAGGNTGELFF. For the CDR3, the DNA is TGTGCCAGCAGCTTGGCGGCAGGGGGCAACACCGGGGAGCTGTTTTTT. The chain uses TRBV5-6 and TRBJ2-2; TRBD1 matches at 8 bases. Germline V gene lookup returns CDR1 SGHDT and CDR2 YYEEEE. The CDR3 spans 16 residues. Germline trimming cut 0 bases from V and 2 bases from J; bases unmatched to any gene: 3.

This clonotype was seen at least ten times. J is TRBJ2-5 and V is TRBV5-1, with D maybe TRBD1 (6 bases). V was trimmed by 4 bases and J by 3 bases, leaving 19 bases between them. The CDR3 has 16 residues. Germline-derived CDR1 and CDR2 are SGHRS and YFSETQ. CDR3 coding DNA: TGCGCCAGCAGCCTGCAAGGGACATTAGCCAAAGAGACCCAGTACTTC. Protein: CASSLQGTLAKETQYF.

A word on this clonotype: Relative to the germline gene, one junction end is altered; a read error may explain this. The chain links TRBV5-1 to TRBJ2-7; TRBD1 matches at 7 bases. The CDR3 contains 13 residues. From germline, CDR1 is SGHRS and CDR2 YFSETQ. In DNA form, the CDR3 reads TGCTCCAGCAGCTTCATACAGGGGACCGAGCAGTACTTC. Its translation is CSSSFIQGTEQYF.

This clonotype has at least ten counts. This chain joins TRBV20-1 and TRBJ1-1; no clear D gene. The length of the CDR3 is 14 residues. V was pared by 0 bases and J by 2 bases, with 10 bases between. Germline CDR1 DFQATT, CDR2 SNEGSKA (reference sequence). The CDR3 loop is CSARDHRGNTEAFF. DNA of the CDR3: TGCAGTGCTAGAGATCATCGGGGTAACACTGAAGCTTTCTTT.

In its sample, this clonotype was seen many times. The V and J genes are TRBV20-1 and TRBJ1-2; D is uncertain. Germline values: CDR1 DFQATT, CDR2 SNEGSKA (reference sequence). This CDR3 contains 14 residues. V lost 5 bases and J lost 0, with 13 bases in between. The CDR3 DNA follows: TGCAGTGCTCTAGATATGAGGGCTAACTATGGCTACACCTTC. Its translation is CSALDMRANYGYTF.

This clonotype was seen repeatedly, ten times or more. CDR3 sequence: CASSALGGYTF. The CDR3 coding sequence is TGTGCCAGCAGCGCACTGGGTGGCTACACCTTC. The genes are TRBV9 and TRBJ1-2; D ambiguous. The CDR3 runs to 11 residues. V was shortened by 3 bases and J by 7 bases, with 7 bases between the two germline ends. CDR1 is SGDLS and CDR2 is YYNGEE in the germline V gene.

Many counts were recorded for this clonotype. The CDR3 reads CASSDRTGGAETQYF. DNA for the CDR3: TGTGCCAGCAGCGACAGGACAGGGGGCGCAGAGACCCAGTACTTC. This chain links TRBV7-9 with TRBJ2-5; 11 bases are shared with TRBD1. CDR1 is SEHNR and CDR2 is FQNEAQ in the germline V gene (reference sequence). The CDR3 has 15 residues. J lost 4 bases, V lost 5 bases, and 6 bases had no gene match.

This clonotype was seen just once. It may be a read error: a sequence one base away is much more abundant. V and J are TRBV18 and TRBJ2-1; D is perhaps TRBD1 (5 bases). From germline, CDR1 is KGHSH and CDR2 LQKENI. The CDR3 covers 15 residues. The CDR3 here is CANSPPTATYNEQFF. The CDR3 coding sequence is TGTGCCAACTCACCCCCGACAGCCACCTACAATGAGCAGTTCTTC.

This clonotype was observed many times. The chain links TRBV3-1 to TRBJ1-2; D gene ambiguous. Germline V gene data show CDR1 as LGHDT and CDR2 as YNNKEL (reference sequence). V dropped 0 bases and J dropped 4 bases, with 12 bases sitting between them. This CDR3 is built from 15 residues. The CDR3 reads CASSQDLTSSYGYTF. Written as DNA, the CDR3 is TGTGCCAGCAGCCAAGATCTGACCAGTTCCTATGGCTACACCTTC.

This clonotype was found many times. V usage is TRBV5-1 and J usage is TRBJ2-7; TRBD2 is a possible D gene (5 bases). Per germline, CDR1 SGHRS and CDR2 YFSETQ. The ends were cut back, 0 bases at V and 7 bases at J, with 8 bases in the middle. This CDR3 has 12 residues. The CDR3, as DNA: TGCGCCAGCAGCTTGGTAAGAGGGGAGCAGTACTTC. The encoded protein is CASSLVRGEQYF.

At least ten counts were recorded for this clonotype. The rearrangement uses TRBV4-3 and TRBJ1-2; D gene uncertain. This CDR3 contains 12 residues. Germline V CDR1 and CDR2: LGHNA, YSLEER. Trimming cost V 1 base and J 4 bases, with 4 bases left between them. Written as DNA, the CDR3 is TGCGCCAGCAGCCAAGGGCCCTATGGCTACACCTTC. Its translation: CASSQGPYGYTF.

This clonotype was recorded many times. The rearrangement links TRBV7-2 to TRBJ1-1; D not resolved. CDR1 and CDR2 (germline): SGHTA, FQGNSA. Trimming removed 5 bases from V and 1 base from J, with 8 bases in between. The CDR3 extends over 13 amino acids. CDR3 in amino acids: CASSLRQNTEAFF. CDR3 nucleotide sequence: TGTGCCAGCAGCCTCCGACAGAACACTGAAGCTTTCTTT.

Ten or more counts support this clonotype. V is TRBV2 and J is TRBJ2-7; D may correspond to TRBD1 or TRBD2 (6 bases each). V was trimmed by 4 bases and J by 0 bases, leaving 13 bases between them. The CDR3 totals 15 residues. Germline CDR1 is SNHLY and CDR2 is FYNNEI. The CDR3 protein is CASSVLGGRSYEQYF. The CDR3 DNA reads as TGTGCCAGCAGTGTGTTAGGGGGGCGCTCCTACGAGCAGTACTTC. Complete variable domain (other parts from reference TRBV2 and TRBJ2-7): EPEVTQTPSHQVTQMGQEVILRCVPISNHLYFYWYRQILGQKVEFLVSFYNNEISEKSEIFDDQFSVERPDGSNFTLKIRSTKLEDSAMYFCASSVLGGRSYEQYFGPGTRLTVT.